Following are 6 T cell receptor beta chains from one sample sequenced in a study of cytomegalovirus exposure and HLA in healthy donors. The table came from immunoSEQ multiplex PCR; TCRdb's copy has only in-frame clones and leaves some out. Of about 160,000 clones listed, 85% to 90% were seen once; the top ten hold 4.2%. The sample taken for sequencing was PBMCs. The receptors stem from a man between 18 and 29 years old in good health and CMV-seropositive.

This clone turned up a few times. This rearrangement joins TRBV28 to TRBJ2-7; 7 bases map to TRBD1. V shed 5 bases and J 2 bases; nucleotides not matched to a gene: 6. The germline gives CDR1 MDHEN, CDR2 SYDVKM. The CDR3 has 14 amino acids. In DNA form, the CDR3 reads TGTGCCAGCAGTATGAGGGGGCGTCCCTACGAGCAGTACTTC. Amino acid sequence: CASSMRGRPYEQYF.

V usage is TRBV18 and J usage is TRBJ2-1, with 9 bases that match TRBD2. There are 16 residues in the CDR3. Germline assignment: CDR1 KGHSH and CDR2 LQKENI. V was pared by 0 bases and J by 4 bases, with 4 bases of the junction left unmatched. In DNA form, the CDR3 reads TGTGCCAGCTCACCACCTTACCTAGCGGGGTACAATGAGCAGTTCTTC. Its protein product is CASSPPYLAGYNEQFF.

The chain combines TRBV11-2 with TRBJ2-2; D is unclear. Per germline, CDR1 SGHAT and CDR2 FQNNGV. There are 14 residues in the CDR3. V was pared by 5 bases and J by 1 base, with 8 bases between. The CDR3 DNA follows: TGTGCCAGCAGCCAACATGAGAACACCGGGGAGCTGTTTTTT. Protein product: CASSQHENTGELFF.

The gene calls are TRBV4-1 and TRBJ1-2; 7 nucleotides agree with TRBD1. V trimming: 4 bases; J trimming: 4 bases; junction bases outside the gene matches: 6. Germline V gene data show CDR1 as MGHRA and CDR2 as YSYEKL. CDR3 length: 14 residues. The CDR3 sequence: CASSREGQPYGYTF. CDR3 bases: TGCGCCAGCAGCCGAGAGGGACAGCCCTATGGCTACACCTTC.

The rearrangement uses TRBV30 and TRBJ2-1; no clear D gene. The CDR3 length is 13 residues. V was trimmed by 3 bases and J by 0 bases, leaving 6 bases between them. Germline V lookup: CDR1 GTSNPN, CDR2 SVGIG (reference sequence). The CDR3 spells CAWRQSSYNEQFF. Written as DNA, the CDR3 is TGTGCCTGGAGACAAAGCTCCTACAATGAGCAGTTCTTC. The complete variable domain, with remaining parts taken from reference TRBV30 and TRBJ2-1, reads SQTIHQWPATLVQPVGSPLSLECTVEGTSNPNLYWYRQAAGRGLQLLFYSVGIGQISSEVPQNLSASRPQDRQFILSSKKLLLSDSGFYLCAWRQSSYNEQFFGPGTRLTVL.

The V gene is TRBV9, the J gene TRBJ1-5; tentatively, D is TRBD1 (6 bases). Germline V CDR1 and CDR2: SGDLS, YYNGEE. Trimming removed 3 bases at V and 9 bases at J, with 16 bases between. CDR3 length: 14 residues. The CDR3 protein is CASSAQTGLGPQHF. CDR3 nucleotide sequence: TGTGCCAGCAGCGCACAGACAGGCTTGGGGCCCCAGCATTTT.